Shown below are 15 T cell receptor beta chains from a single sample sequenced in a study of blood T cell repertoires in COVID-19. Method: immunoSEQ multiplex PCR; TCRdb's copy keeps in-frame clones and lacks some. The sample lists a few hundred thousand clones; about 90% were seen once. The source material was peripheral blood. The source of these receptors is a man aged 35 to 55 with acute or convalescent COVID-19.

In this sample, this clone turned up a few times. The chain couples TRBV6-1 to TRBJ1-2; TRBD1 agrees at 9 bases. The CDR3 totals 16 residues. Germline trimming cut 3 bases from V and 2 bases from J; bases unmatched to any gene: 7. Germline CDR1 reads MNHNS; CDR2 reads SASEGT. The CDR3 region is CASSDRLQGANYGYTF. In DNA form, the CDR3 reads TGTGCCAGCAGTGACCGATTACAGGGGGCGAACTATGGCTACACCTTC.

This CDR3 reads CASSLGQGAGNTIYF. The CDR3 coding sequence is TGTGCCAGCAGTTTAGGACAGGGGGCTGGAAACACCATATATTTT. This chain connects TRBV27 to TRBJ1-3, with 10 nucleotides matching TRBD1. V lost 2 bases, J lost 2 bases, and 0 bases stayed unmatched. The CDR3 is 15 residues long. CDR1 is MNHEY and CDR2 is SMNVEV in the germline V gene (reference sequence).

This rearrangement joins TRBV3-1 (or the pseudogene TRBV3-2) to TRBJ2-7; a weak D match, TRBD2 (6 bases). This CDR3 comprises 14 residues. Trimming left V 3 bases short and J 0 bases short, with 9 bases between. Germline CDR1 is LGHDT and CDR2 is YNNKEL (reference sequence). Here the CDR3 reads CASSHGTFSYEQYF. Here the CDR3 DNA reads TGTGCCAGCAGCCACGGGACTTTCTCCTACGAGCAGTACTTC.

The chain has TRBV11-3 and TRBJ2-2, with a weak D call TRBD1 (6 bases). Trimming pared 4 bases from V and 2 bases from J, leaving 8 bases between. Germline lookup yields CDR1 SGHNT and CDR2 YENEEA. The CDR3 has 14 residues. CDR3 region: CASSWDTNTGELFF. The CDR3, as DNA: TGTGCCAGCAGCTGGGACACTAACACCGGGGAGCTGTTTTTT.

The gene calls are TRBV27 and TRBJ2-7; 8 bases map to TRBD2. J gave up 3 bases and V 6 bases, and 4 bases lay outside the gene matches. Germline loops: CDR1 MNHEY, CDR2 SMNVEV (reference sequence). This CDR3 spans 13 amino acids. The CDR3 DNA reads as TGTGCCAGCAGCTCCGCGGGGGGCTACGAGCAGTACTTC. Its translation is CASSSAGGYEQYF.

The gene calls are TRBV7-2 and TRBJ2-3; TRBD2 might be the D (6 bases). This CDR3 comprises 15 residues. Germline V lookup: CDR1 SGHTA, CDR2 FQGNSA. Between the trimmed V and J ends, which lost 5 bases and 0 bases, there was a span of 12 bases. CDR3 nucleotide sequence: TGTGCCAGCAGCCCGGGACTTCCTAGCACAGATACGCAGTATTTT. Translating gives CASSPGLPSTDTQYF.

This chain joins TRBV4-1 and TRBJ2-1, with D unresolved. The V end was cut by 0 bases, the J end by 7 bases, with 7 bases between. The CDR3 runs 13 residues. Germline V gene lookup returns CDR1 MGHRA and CDR2 YSYEKL. The chain's CDR3 is CASSQEPGNEQFF. DNA of the CDR3: TGCGCCAGCAGCCAAGAACCCGGGAATGAGCAGTTCTTC.

This chain joins TRBV7-9 and TRBJ1-1, with D perhaps matching TRBD1 (5 bases). V was pared by 6 bases and J by 4 bases, with 18 bases between. CDR3 length: 15 residues. Germline-derived CDR1 and CDR2 are SEHNR and FQNEAQ (reference sequence). The CDR3 coding sequence is TGTGCCAGCAGGGGACTGGGAGGTGCGGGCACTGAAGCTTTCTTT. Encoded protein: CASRGLGGAGTEAFF.

The V and J genes are TRBV28 and TRBJ2-7; 9 bases fit TRBD2. V was clipped by 2 bases and J by 1 base; unmatched bases: 6. CDR1 and CDR2 (germline): MDHEN, SYDVKM. The CDR3 spans 16 residues. CDR3 DNA sequence: TGTGCCAGCAGTTTAGGCGGGGGGGCCGGATCCTACGAGCAGTACTTC. Encoded protein: CASSLGGGAGSYEQYF.

The CDR3 loop is CASSRDISNQPQHF. For the CDR3, the DNA is TGTGCCAGCAGCCGGGACATTAGCAATCAGCCCCAGCATTTT. The genes are TRBV3-1 (or the pseudogene TRBV3-2) and TRBJ1-5, with a tentative D call TRBD1 (6 bases). V lost 4 bases to trimming and J lost 0 bases, with 7 bases between them. CDR1 is LGHDT, CDR2 YNNKEL, per germline (reference sequence). The CDR3 runs to 14 residues.

The chain uses TRBV29-1 and TRBJ1-1; D might be TRBD1 (5 bases). This CDR3 region has 15 residues. Germline assignment: CDR1 SQVTM and CDR2 ANQGSEA. Trimming took 4 bases from V and 2 from J, leaving 17 bases between them. The CDR3 sequence: CSVVLQGLTNTEAFF. In DNA form, the CDR3 reads TGCAGCGTTGTCCTTCAGGGCCTAACCAACACTGAAGCTTTCTTT.

V gene TRBV9 combines with J gene TRBJ2-1; D unclear. The V end lost 0 bases, the J end lost 9 bases, and 13 bases lay between the germline ends. Per the germline V gene, CDR1 is SGDLS and CDR2 is YYNGEE. CDR3 size: 14 residues. The CDR3 here is CASSVGSVAGEQFF. CDR3 in DNA: TGTGCCAGCAGCGTAGGCTCCGTCGCCGGTGAGCAGTTCTTC.

The rearrangement joins TRBV28 to TRBJ2-3; 9 bases are a match to TRBD2. Germline CDR1 is MDHEN and CDR2 is SYDVKM. The J segment lost 1 base and the V segment lost 6 bases, leaving 8 bases of the junction unmatched. CDR3 length: 16 amino acids. The CDR3 spells CASREQAGGGTDTQYF. The CDR3 DNA reads TGTGCCAGCAGGGAACAGGCGGGAGGGGGCACAGATACGCAGTATTTT.

The chain combines TRBV15 with TRBJ2-7; 9 nucleotides line up with TRBD1. Germline CDR1 LNHNV, CDR2 YYDKDF (reference sequence). The CDR3 has 16 amino acids. The ends lost 3 bases at V and 3 bases at J; junction bases unmatched: 9. The CDR3 sequence is CATSRAAPGQGYEQYF. The CDR3 bases are TGTGCCACCAGCAGGGCTGCACCGGGACAGGGCTACGAGCAGTACTTC.

The chain recombines TRBV6-5 with TRBJ2-2; TRBD1 is a possible D gene (5 bases). The CDR3 consists of 16 residues. Trimming took off 0 bases at V and 3 bases at J, with 11 bases between the two ends. Germline CDR1 reads MNHEY; CDR2 reads SVGAGI. CDR3 amino acids: CASSYSRQGDTGELFF. CDR3 nucleotide sequence: TGTGCCAGCAGTTACTCGCGGCAGGGCGACACCGGGGAGCTGTTTTTT.